One sample yielded the 20 T cell receptor beta chains listed below, sequenced in a study of graft-versus-host responses after intestinal transplantation. Clones were read by immunoSEQ multiplex PCR, and TCRdb kept only the in-frame ones, dropping some. The data hold some 44,000 clones, with about 94% observed a single time. The sample consisted of PBMCs, taken about 350 days after intestinal transplant. Receptors were obtained from a human patient who received an intestinal transplant, so some T cells may come from the graft donor.

The chain has TRBV9 and TRBJ2-7; D is unresolved. The CDR3 has 16 residues. Trimming left V 0 bases short and J 3 bases short, with 16 bases between. Germline V gives CDR1 SGDLS, CDR2 YYNGEE. This CDR3 reads CASSVDGRAPHYEQYF. CDR3 DNA sequence: TGTGCCAGCAGCGTAGATGGAAGAGCTCCGCACTACGAGCAGTACTTC.

The chain carries TRBV7-9 and TRBJ2-7; TRBD1 agrees at 7 bases. Germline CDR1 and CDR2: SEHNR and FQNEAQ (reference sequence). This CDR3 is built from 14 residues. J gave up 1 base and V 5 bases, and 5 bases lay outside the gene matches. CDR3 sequence reads: CASSIPGQSYEQYF. Here the CDR3 DNA reads TGTGCCAGCAGCATACCGGGACAGTCCTACGAGCAGTACTTC.

The sample holds one count of this clone. The chain has TRBV2 and TRBJ1-1; TRBD1 is a possible D gene (6 bases). Trimming pared 6 bases from V and 1 base from J, leaving 9 bases between. CDR3 length equals 13 residues. Germline V gene data show CDR1 as SNHLY and CDR2 as FYNNEI. The CDR3 loop is CASRLQGNTEAFF. In DNA, the CDR3 is TGTGCCAGCAGGTTACAGGGGAACACTGAAGCTTTCTTT. Full variable domain (remainder filled in from reference TRBV2 and TRBJ1-1): EPEVTQTPSHQVTQMGQEVILRCVPISNHLYFYWYRQILGQKVEFLVSFYNNEISEKSEIFDDQFSVERPDGSNFTLKIRSTKLEDSAMYFCASRLQGNTEAFFGQGTRLTVV.

The rearrangement links TRBV7-9 to TRBJ1-2, with D perhaps TRBD1 (6 bases). CDR1 is SEHNR, CDR2 FQNEAQ, per germline (reference sequence). This CDR3 region has 13 residues. V gave up 1 base and J gave up 4 bases, with 7 bases separating them. The CDR3 sequence: CASSLVRGYGYTF. The CDR3, as DNA: TGTGCCAGCAGCTTAGTCAGGGGCTATGGCTACACCTTC.

The chain uses TRBV5-4 and TRBJ2-3; TRBD2 matches at 7 bases. Losses at the gene ends were 2 bases for V and 0 bases for J; bases not matched to a gene: 0. Germline CDR1 and CDR2: SGHNT and YYREEE (reference sequence). The CDR3 extends over 14 amino acids. The CDR3: CASSFSGSTDTQYF. CDR3 in DNA: TGTGCCAGCAGCTTTAGCGGGAGCACAGATACGCAGTATTTT. The complete variable domain, with remaining parts taken from reference TRBV5-4 and TRBJ2-3, reads ETGVTQSPTHLIKTRGQQVTLRCSSQSGHNTVSWYQQALGQGPQFIFQYYREEENGRGNFPPRFSGLQFPNYSSELNVNALELDDSALYLCASSFSGSTDTQYFGPGTRLTVL.

Turning to this clone: Other DNA sequences in the sample encode the same CDR3. The CDR3, as DNA: TGTGCCATCAGTGAGTCGCCCGCGGAGGATCAGCCCCAGCATTTT. Translating it yields CAISESPAEDQPQHF. This chain joins TRBV10-3 and TRBJ1-5, with unresolved D. This CDR3 contains 15 residues. Per germline, CDR1 ENHRY and CDR2 SYGVKD. Deletions cut 0 bases from V and 5 bases from J, with 11 bases between.

The CDR3 coding sequence is TGCAGCGTGCGGACAGGGGGCGCCGCTGGCTACACCTTC. Translating gives CSVRTGGAAGYTF. This chain uses TRBV29-1 with TRBJ1-2, with 11 bases fitting TRBD1. The CDR3 is 13 amino acids. In germline, CDR1 is SQVTM, CDR2 ANQGSEA. The trim removed 6 bases at V and 7 bases at J, leaving 7 bases unmatched.

The gene calls are TRBV4-1 and TRBJ1-6; D is perhaps TRBD1 (5 bases). Trimming took 4 bases from V and 7 from J, leaving 11 bases between them. The CDR3 runs 14 residues. In germline, CDR1 is MGHRA, CDR2 YSYEKL. The CDR3 spells CASSLGASNSPLHF. The CDR3 nucleotides read TGCGCCAGCAGCCTAGGGGCCTCAAATTCACCCCTCCACTTT.

The V call is TRBV4-2, the J call TRBJ2-7; D unclear. CDR1 LGHNA and CDR2 YNFKEQ come from the germline V gene. V shed 0 bases and J shed 2 bases, with 11 bases lying between them. This CDR3 contains 15 residues. CDR3 sequence (DNA): TGTGCCAGCAGCCAAGAGGGGTACAGCGCCTACGAGCAGTACTTC. Amino acid sequence: CASSQEGYSAYEQYF.

V and J are TRBV5-4 and TRBJ2-7; 7 bases align to TRBD1. Germline V lookup: CDR1 SGHNT, CDR2 YYREEE (reference sequence). The ends lost 0 bases at V and 1 base at J; junction bases unmatched: 4. The CDR3 has 15 residues. This CDR3 is CASSLAPTGSYEQYF. The CDR3 DNA reads TGTGCCAGCAGCTTGGCCCCGACAGGGTCCTACGAGCAGTACTTC.

CDR3 in DNA: TGTGCCATGCATGGTAAACGCAACACGGAAACCTACGAGCAGTACTTC. It is translated as CAMHGKRNTETYEQYF. This chain joins TRBV2 and TRBJ2-7; D remains ambiguous. V dropped 10 bases and J dropped 2 bases, with 24 bases sitting between them. Per germline, CDR1 SNHLY and CDR2 FYNNEI. The CDR3 spans 16 residues.

This clone has only a few counts. The V and J genes are TRBV10-3 and TRBJ2-7; D ambiguous. Trimming took off 0 bases at V and 1 base at J, with 7 bases between the two ends. Germline V gene data show CDR1 as ENHRY and CDR2 as SYGVKD. CDR3 size: 14 residues. CDR3 in amino acids: CAISESSRSYEQYF. The DNA of the CDR3 is TGTGCCATCAGTGAGTCGAGTCGGTCCTACGAGCAGTACTTC.

The gene calls are TRBV7-9 and TRBJ1-2; D is unresolved. The CDR3 covers 13 residues. Looked up from germline, CDR1 is SEHNR and CDR2 is FQNEAQ (reference sequence). V lost 5 bases to trimming and J lost 2 bases, with 9 bases between them. The CDR3 sequence is CASSGALNYGYTF. The CDR3 bases are TGTGCCAGCAGCGGAGCTTTAAACTATGGCTACACCTTC. The variable domain in full, completed from reference TRBV7-9 and TRBJ1-2, reads DTGVSQNPRHKITKRGQNVTFRCDPISEHNRLYWYRQTLGQGPEFLTYFQNEAQLEKSRLLSDRFSAERPKGSFSTLEIQRTEQGDSAMYLCASSGALNYGYTFGSGTRLTVV.

The chain carries TRBV9 and TRBJ2-5; possibly TRBD1 for D (5 bases). Germline CDR1 and CDR2: SGDLS and YYNGEE. Trimming shortened V by 0 bases and J by 0 bases, and 9 bases separated the two germline ends. The CDR3 contains 15 residues. The CDR3 is CASSVGGRDQETQYF. The CDR3 DNA is TGTGCCAGCAGCGTAGGGGGCAGGGACCAAGAGACCCAGTACTTC.

The chain has TRBV10-2 and TRBJ2-6, with TRBD1 identical over 7 bases. Germline CDR1 and CDR2: WSHSY and SAAADI. CDR3 length: 17 amino acids. V dropped 8 bases and J dropped 1; count of bases not matched to a gene: 11. CDR3 residues: CASGNPGQPSGANVLTF. The CDR3 DNA is TGCGCCAGCGGCAACCCGGGACAGCCATCTGGGGCCAACGTCCTGACTTTC.

This clone is a singleton in its sample. The chain employs TRBV12-5 and TRBJ2-7, with TRBD2 matching 7 bases. The CDR3 contains 15 residues. Per germline, CDR1 LGHNT and CDR2 FRNRAP. V trimming: 2 bases; J trimming: 0 bases; junction bases outside the gene matches: 4. The CDR3 region has the DNA TGTGCTAGTGGTTTGTGGGGGGGTTCCTCCTACGAGCAGTACTTC. This translates into CASGLWGGSSYEQYF.

In its sample, this clone was seen once. The J gene is TRBJ1-1, the V gene TRBV10-3; TRBD1 might be the D (5 bases). This CDR3 region has 12 residues. Germline-derived CDR1 and CDR2 are ENHRY and SYGVKD. V was pared by 11 bases and J by 4 bases, with 14 bases between. The CDR3 spells CAADRDGTEAFF. CDR3 DNA: TGTGCCGCCGACCGGGACGGCACTGAAGCTTTCTTT.

This chain uses TRBV5-1 with TRBJ2-3; the match to TRBD2 covers 12 bases. Germline CDR1 SGHRS, CDR2 YFSETQ. The V segment lost 3 bases and the J segment 2 bases; nucleotides outside the gene matches: 7. The CDR3 contains 17 residues. CDR3 protein: CASSSTSGGLLTDTQYF. The CDR3 DNA follows: TGCGCCAGCAGCTCGACTAGCGGGGGCCTACTCACAGATACGCAGTATTTT. The variable domain in full, completed from reference TRBV5-1 and TRBJ2-3, reads KAGVTQTPRYLIKTRGQQVTLSCSPISGHRSVSWYQQTPGQGLQFLFEYFSETQRNKGNFPGRFSGRQFSNSRSEMNVSTLELGDSALYLCASSSTSGGLLTDTQYFGPGTRLTVL.

The chain joins TRBV4-3 to TRBJ1-1; 8 bases map to TRBD1. Germline CDR1 LGHNA, CDR2 YSLEER. CDR3 length equals 16 residues. V shed 4 bases and J 5 bases; nucleotides not matched to a gene: 12. CDR3 in DNA: TGCGCCAGCAGCCCATGGGGTGACAGGGGTGGGACTGAAGCTTTCTTT. Protein: CASSPWGDRGGTEAFF.

V is TRBV28 and J is TRBJ2-5, with D possibly being TRBD1 or TRBD2 (5 bases each). This CDR3 comprises 13 residues. The V gene lost 6 bases and the J gene lost 11 bases, with 19 bases spanning the gap. Per the germline V gene, CDR1 is MDHEN and CDR2 is SYDVKM. In DNA, the CDR3 is TGTGCCAGCAGCGTCGGACATTCCAGGGAGCAGTACTTC. Translating it yields CASSVGHSREQYF.